This T cell receptor (beta chain) was documented in a study of cytomegalovirus exposure and HLA in healthy donors. V was trimmed by 1 base and J by 3 bases, leaving 13 bases between them. Germline lookup yields CDR1 SGHAT and CDR2 FQDESV (reference sequence). This CDR3 is built from 15 residues. 13 Jbeta primers and 60 Vbeta primers were used for the PCR. Produced via immunoSEQ multiplex PCR; TCRdb's table is partial and in-frame only. The sample has over 100,000 clones, around four fifths seen once. The sample was PBMCs. The receptor's source is a woman aged 45-65 years in good health and CMV-seropositive. This chain uses TRBV11-1 with TRBJ2-7, with D perhaps matching TRBD2 (6 bases). The CDR3 protein is CASSLGAGTFYEQYF. The CDR3 coding sequence is TGTGCCAGCAGCTTAGGGGCGGGGACCTTCTACGAGCAGTACTTC.